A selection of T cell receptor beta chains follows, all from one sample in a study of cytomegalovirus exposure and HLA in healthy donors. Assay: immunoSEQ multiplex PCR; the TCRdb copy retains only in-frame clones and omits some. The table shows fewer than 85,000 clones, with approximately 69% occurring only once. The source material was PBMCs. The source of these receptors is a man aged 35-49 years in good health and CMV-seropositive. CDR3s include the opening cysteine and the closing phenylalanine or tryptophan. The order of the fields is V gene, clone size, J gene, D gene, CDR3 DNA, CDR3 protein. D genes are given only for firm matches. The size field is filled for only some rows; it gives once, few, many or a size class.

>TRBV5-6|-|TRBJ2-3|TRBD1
TGTGCCAGCAGCTTTGCGAGACAGGGGCCCTCCACAGATACGCAGTATTTT
CASSFARQGPSTDTQYF
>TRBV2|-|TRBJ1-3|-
TGTGCCAGCAGCACCGGGGAGGAGGGAAACACCATATATTTT
CASSTGEEGNTIYF
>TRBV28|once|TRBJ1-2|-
TGTGCCAGTCGTCGGGAACTGGGTCGTGGCTACACCTTC
CASRRELGRGYTF
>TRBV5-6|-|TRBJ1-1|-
TGTGCCAGCAGCTTTCGTTCTACGATGAACACTGAAGCTTTCTTT
CASSFRSTMNTEAFF
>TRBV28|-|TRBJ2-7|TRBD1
TGTGCCAGCTTACTGGGACAGGAGTTTTACGAGCAGTACTTC
CASLLGQEFYEQYF
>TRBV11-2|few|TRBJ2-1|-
TGTGCCAGCAGCCCTGGACTACCTTCCTACAATGAGCAGTTCTTC
CASSPGLPSYNEQFF
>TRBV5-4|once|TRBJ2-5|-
TGTGCCAGCAGCTTGTTGGGACGGGGGGAGACCCAGTACTTC
CASSLLGRGETQYF
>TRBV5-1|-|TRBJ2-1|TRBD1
TGCGCCAGCAGCCCCGCGACAGGGTCTAGTCAGTTCTTC
CASSPATGSSQFF
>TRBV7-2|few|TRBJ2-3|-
TGTGCCAGCAGCTTAGGGAGCGGGCTAGATACGCAGTATTTT
CASSLGSGLDTQYF
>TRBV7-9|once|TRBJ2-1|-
TGTGCCAGCAGGGAGGCTTCCTACAATGAGCAGTTCTTC
CASREASYNEQFF
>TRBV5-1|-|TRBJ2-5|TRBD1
TGCGCCAGCAGCCCCGGGACAGGGATTGAGACCCAGTACTTC
CASSPGTGIETQYF
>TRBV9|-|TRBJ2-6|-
TGTGCCAGCAGCTTACTTGGGGGGGCTGCTGGGGCCAACGTCCTGACTTTC
CASSLLGGAAGANVLTF
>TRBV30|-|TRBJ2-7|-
TGTGCCTGGAGTCGGAGAGGGGGAACCTACGAGCAGTACTTC
CAWSRRGGTYEQYF
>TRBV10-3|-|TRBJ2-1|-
TGTGCCACTCTAGATTACAATGAGCAGTTCTTC
CATLDYNEQFF
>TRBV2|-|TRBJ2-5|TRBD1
TGTGCCAGCAGTGAAGGATTCAGGGGGCCCGAAGAGACCCAGTACTTC
CASSEGFRGPEETQYF
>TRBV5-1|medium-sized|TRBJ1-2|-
TGCGCCAGCAGCTTGGCAGCCAGGGAACATGGCTACACCTTC
CASSLAAREHGYTF
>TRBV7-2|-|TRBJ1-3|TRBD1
TGTGCCAGCAGCTTAAGACAGGGACCTGGAAACACCATATATTTT
CASSLRQGPGNTIYF
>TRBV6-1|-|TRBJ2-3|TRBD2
TGTGCCAGCAGTCCGATTAGCGGGGCCACAGATACGCAGTATTTT
CASSPISGATDTQYF
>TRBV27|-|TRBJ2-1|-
TGTGCCAGCAGTTTTTCCCCTTACAATGAGCAGTTCTTC
CASSFSPYNEQFF
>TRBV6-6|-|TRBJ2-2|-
TGTGCCAGCCTGGCAGGTTCGAACACCGGGGAGCTGTTTTTT
CASLAGSNTGELFF
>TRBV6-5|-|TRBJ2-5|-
TGTGCCAGCAGTCCACAGGGAATGGGTTCGGAGACCCAGTACTTC
CASSPQGMGSETQYF
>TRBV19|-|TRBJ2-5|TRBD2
TGTGCCGCCGGGACTACGGCCGAGACCCAGTACTTC
CAAGTTAETQYF
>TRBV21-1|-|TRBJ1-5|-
TGTGCCAGCAGCAATCTAGGGGGCAGCAATCAGCCCCAGCATTTT
CASSNLGGSNQPQHF
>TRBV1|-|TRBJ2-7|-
TGCACCAGCAGCCAAGAGACACAGATCTACGAGCAGTACTTC
CTSSQETQIYEQYF
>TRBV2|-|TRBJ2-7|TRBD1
TGTGCCAGCAGTGAAGCTCGGACAGGGCTCGACGAGCAGTACTTC
CASSEARTGLDEQYF
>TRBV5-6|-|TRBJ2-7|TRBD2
TGTGCCAGCAGCTTGCGGAGGGAGGGCCCCTACGAGCAGTACTTC
CASSLRREGPYEQYF
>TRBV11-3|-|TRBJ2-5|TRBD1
TGTGCCAGCAGCCCGGGACAGGGGGACTTAGGGACCCAGTACTTC
CASSPGQGDLGTQYF
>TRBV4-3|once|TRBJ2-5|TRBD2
TGCGCCAGCAGCTCCCAGGTGGGACTAGGAGAGACCCAGTACTTC
CASSSQVGLGETQYF
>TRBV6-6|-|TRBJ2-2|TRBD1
TGTGCCAGCAGGACCACAGGGGTACACGGGGAGCTGTTTTTT
CASRTTGVHGELFF
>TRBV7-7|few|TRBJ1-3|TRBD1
TGTGCCAGCCGGGACAGGGATTCTCTGTGGGGAAACACCATATATTTT
CASRDRDSLWGNTIYF
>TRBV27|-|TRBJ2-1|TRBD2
TGTGCCAGCAGAACGAGCGGGAGGCTGAATGAGCAGTTCTTC
CASRTSGRLNEQFF
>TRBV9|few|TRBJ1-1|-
TGTGCCAGCACCATCGGTAGGGGGAACACTGAAGCTTTCTTT
CASTIGRGNTEAFF
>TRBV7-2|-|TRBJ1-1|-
TGTGCCAGCAGCTTATTTTTCATCCAGGAAAACACTGAAGCTTTCTTT
CASSLFFIQENTEAFF
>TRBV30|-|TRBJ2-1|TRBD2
TGTGCCTGGAGTGGATCGGGGGGGTCCTACAATGAGCAGTTCTTC
CAWSGSGGSYNEQFF
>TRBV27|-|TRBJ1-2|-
TGTGCCAGCAGTTTTTTGGGGTCGGGAGGCTACACCTTC
CASSFLGSGGYTF
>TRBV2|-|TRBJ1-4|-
TGTGCCAGCGAGAAGCGGTTTAATGAAAAACTGTTTTTT
CASEKRFNEKLFF
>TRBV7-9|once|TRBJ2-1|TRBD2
TGTGCCAGCAGTCTCCGGACTAGCGGGCCGTACAATGAGCAGTTCTTC
CASSLRTSGPYNEQFF
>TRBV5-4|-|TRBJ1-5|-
TGTGCCAGCAGCTTGGACACGAATCAGCCCCAGCATTTT
CASSLDTNQPQHF
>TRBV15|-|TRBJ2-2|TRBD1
TGTGCCACCAGCAGGGATAGGACAGGGATGAACACCGGGGAGCTGTTTTTT
CATSRDRTGMNTGELFF
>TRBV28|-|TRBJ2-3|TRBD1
TGTGCCAGCAGTCCGCCCCCCGGGACAGGGTACCCAGATACGCAGTATTTT
CASSPPPGTGYPDTQYF
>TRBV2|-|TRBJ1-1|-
TGTGCCAGCAGTGATGAGACAGACACTGAAGCTTTCTTT
CASSDETDTEAFF
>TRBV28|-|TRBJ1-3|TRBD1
TGTGCCAGCAGTTTATGGGAGGACAGGGGAAACACCATATATTTT
CASSLWEDRGNTIYF
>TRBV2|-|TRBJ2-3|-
TGTGCCAGCAAGCGCACCCGAAACGCAGATACGCAGTATTTT
CASKRTRNADTQYF
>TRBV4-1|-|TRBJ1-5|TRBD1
TGCGCCAGCAGCCAATACACAGGGGATGATCAGCCCCAGCATTTT
CASSQYTGDDQPQHF
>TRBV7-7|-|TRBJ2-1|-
TGTGCCAGCAGCCCAGGCGCCACTTACAATGAGCAGTTCTTC
CASSPGATYNEQFF
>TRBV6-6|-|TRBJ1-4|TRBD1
TGTGCCAGCAGTACCCTGTTAGGACAGGGTGGGGCAAAACTGTTTTTT
CASSTLLGQGGAKLFF
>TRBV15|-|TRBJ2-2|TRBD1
TGTGCCACCAGCAGGGGACAGGGGGCGTCCGGGGAGCTGTTTTTT
CATSRGQGASGELFF
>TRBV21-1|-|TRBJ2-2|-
TGTGCCAGCAGCACCCCCGGTCACAACACCGGGGAGCTGTTTTTT
CASSTPGHNTGELFF
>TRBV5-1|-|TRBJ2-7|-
TGCGCCAGCAGCTTGGACAGGGCAGGCTACGAGCAGTACTTC
CASSLDRAGYEQYF
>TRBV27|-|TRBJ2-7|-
TGTGCCAGTAGTCCCCCAGGGGTAGTGGGGCCTCGCGAGCAGTACTTC
CASSPPGVVGPREQYF
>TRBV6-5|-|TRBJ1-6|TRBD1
TGTGCCAGCAGTTCGACAGGGCACAATTCACCCCTCCACTTT
CASSSTGHNSPLHF
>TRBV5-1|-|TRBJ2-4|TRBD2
TGCGCCAGCAGCTTGGAGGGGCGGGGGGCCAAAAACATTCAGTACTTC
CASSLEGRGAKNIQYF
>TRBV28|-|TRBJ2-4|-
TGTGCCAGCAGTCGCGCTGGGGGCGGAGAAAACATTCAGTACTTC
CASSRAGGGENIQYF
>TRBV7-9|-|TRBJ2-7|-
TGTGCCAGCAGCCGCGGACTGATAACCTACGAGCAGTACTTC
CASSRGLITYEQYF
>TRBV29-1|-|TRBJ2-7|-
TGCAGCGCCCAGCAGTCGGCCGGAGCCTACGAGCAGTACTTC
CSAQQSAGAYEQYF
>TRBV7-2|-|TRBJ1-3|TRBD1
TGTGCCAGCAGCCTAGGTCGCAGGCAGGGGGTATCTGGAAACACCATATATTTT
CASSLGRRQGVSGNTIYF
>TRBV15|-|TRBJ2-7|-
TGTGCCACCAGCAGCCAACCCGGGGGATACGAGCAGTACTTC
CATSSQPGGYEQYF
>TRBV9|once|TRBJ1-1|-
TGTGCCAGCAGCCCCCGGACTAACTCGAACACTGAAGCTTTCTTT
CASSPRTNSNTEAFF
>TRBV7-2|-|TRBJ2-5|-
TGTGCCAGCAGCTTAAATCCGGGAGAGACCCAGTACTTC
CASSLNPGETQYF
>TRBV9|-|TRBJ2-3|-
TGTGCCAGCAGCATCAGGCTAGCCGCTAGCACAGATACGCAGTATTTT
CASSIRLAASTDTQYF